This paragraph covers one TCR beta chain sequence. Antigen: not known. This CDR3 spans 14 amino acids. Germline assignment: CDR1 LNHDA and CDR2 SQIVND (reference sequence). The V and J ends lost 1 base and 1 base respectively, with 7 bases between them. This specimen belongs to a study of siplizumab effects on memory and regulatory T cells. Overall study results and limits: The suppressive capacity of proliferating Tregs from siplizumab cultures remained unconfirmed. Unstimulated subsets were the mapping target of only a minor fraction of alloreactive clones. Among sequences traceable to unstimulated CD4+ memory cells, alloreactive ones were significantly reduced by siplizumab.

The assay looked at some 10^5 TCR templates in each sample. Generated by immunoSEQ multiplex PCR, the TCRdb table keeps only in-frame clones and is missing some. The data hold 85,000 to 130,000 clones, with roughly 94% observed a single time. The TCR sequence derives from a human donor in good health. This chain links TRBV19 with TRBJ1-1; D not certain. Sequenced input: Tregs sorted from blood. Written as DNA, the CDR3 is TGTGCCAGTAGTATAGGGCTAAGGAACACTGAAGCTTTCTTT. Its translation is CASSIGLRNTEAFF.